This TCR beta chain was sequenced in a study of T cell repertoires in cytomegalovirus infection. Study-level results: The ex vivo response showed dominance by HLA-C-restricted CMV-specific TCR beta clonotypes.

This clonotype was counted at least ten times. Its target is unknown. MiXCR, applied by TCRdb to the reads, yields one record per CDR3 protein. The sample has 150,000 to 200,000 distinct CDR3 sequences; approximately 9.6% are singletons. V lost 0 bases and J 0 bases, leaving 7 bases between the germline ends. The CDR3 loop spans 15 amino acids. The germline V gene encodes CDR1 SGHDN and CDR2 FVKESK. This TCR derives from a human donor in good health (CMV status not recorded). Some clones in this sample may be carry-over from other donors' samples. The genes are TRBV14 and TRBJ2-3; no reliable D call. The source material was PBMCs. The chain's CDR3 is CASSQDFRSTDTQYF. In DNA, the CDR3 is TGTGCCAGCAGCCAAGACTTTAGGAGCACAGATACGCAGTATTTT.